This T cell receptor beta chain was identified during a study of CD8 T cells in ankylosing spondylitis. Construction of TCR beta libraries was performed using quantitative 5'-RACE with molecular barcodes. From the 5' RACE reads, TCRdb called clonotypes with MiXCR, one entry per CDR3 protein. The sample shows roughly 120,000 distinct CDR3 sequences, about 7% of them seen only once. The table lists this clonotype with many counts. Antigen specificity is unknown. V lost 0 bases, J lost 3 bases, and 3 bases stayed unmatched. CDR3 length equals 14 residues. Germline V gene lookup returns CDR1 SGHRS and CDR2 YFSETQ. The study's findings and limits: Disease-linked clones reportedly concentrated significantly in matched ankylosing spondylitis synovial fluid. Fewer than 10 highly homologous variants made up a TCR beta motif that seemed to typify ankylosing spondylitis blood.

The V and J genes are TRBV5-1 and TRBJ2-7; 7 bases match TRBD1. The sequencing input was blood, either unsorted or a sorted T cell fraction (not recorded which). The receptor was isolated from a male donor with ankylosing spondylitis or in good health (not recorded which). CDR3 loop: CASSLASGGYEQYF. The DNA of the CDR3 is TGCGCCAGCAGCTTGGCCTCAGGGGGCTACGAGCAGTACTTC. Full variable domain (remainder filled in from reference TRBV5-1 and TRBJ2-7): KAGVTQTPRYLIKTRGQQVTLSCSPISGHRSVSWYQQTPGQGLQFLFEYFSETQRNKGNFPGRFSGRQFSNSRSEMNVSTLELGDSALYLCASSLASGGYEQYFGPGTRLTVT.